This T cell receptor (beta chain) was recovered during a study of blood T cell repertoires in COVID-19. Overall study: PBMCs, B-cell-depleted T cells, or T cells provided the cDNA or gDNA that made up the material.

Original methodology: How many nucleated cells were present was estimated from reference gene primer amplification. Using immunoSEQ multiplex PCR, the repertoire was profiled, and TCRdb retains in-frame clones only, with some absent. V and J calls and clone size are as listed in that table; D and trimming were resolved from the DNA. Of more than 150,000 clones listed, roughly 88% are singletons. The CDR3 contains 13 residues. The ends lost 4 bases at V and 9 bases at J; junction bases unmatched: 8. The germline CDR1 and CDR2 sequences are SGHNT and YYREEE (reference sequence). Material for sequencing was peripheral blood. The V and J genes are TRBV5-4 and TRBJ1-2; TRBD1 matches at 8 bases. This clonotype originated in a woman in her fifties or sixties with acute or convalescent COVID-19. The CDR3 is CASSPPDRESYTF. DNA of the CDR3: TGTGCCAGCAGCCCCCCGGACAGGGAGAGCTACACCTTC.